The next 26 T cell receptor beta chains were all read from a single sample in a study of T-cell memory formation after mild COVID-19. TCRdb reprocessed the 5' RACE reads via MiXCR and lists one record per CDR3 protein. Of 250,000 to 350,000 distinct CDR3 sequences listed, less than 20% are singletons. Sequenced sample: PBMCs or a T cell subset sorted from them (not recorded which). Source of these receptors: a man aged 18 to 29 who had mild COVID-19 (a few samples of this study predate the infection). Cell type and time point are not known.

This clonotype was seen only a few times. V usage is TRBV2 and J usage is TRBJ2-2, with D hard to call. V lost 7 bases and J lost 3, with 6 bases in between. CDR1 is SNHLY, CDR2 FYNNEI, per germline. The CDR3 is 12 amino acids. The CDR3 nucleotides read TGTGCCAGCAAAAGGGACACCGGGGAGCTGTTTTTT. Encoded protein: CASKRDTGELFF.

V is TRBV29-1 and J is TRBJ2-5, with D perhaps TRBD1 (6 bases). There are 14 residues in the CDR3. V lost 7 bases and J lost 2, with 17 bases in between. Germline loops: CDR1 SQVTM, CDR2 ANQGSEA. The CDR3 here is CSGTYREPQETQYF. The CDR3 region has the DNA TGCAGCGGGACGTACAGGGAACCTCAAGAGACCCAGTACTTC.

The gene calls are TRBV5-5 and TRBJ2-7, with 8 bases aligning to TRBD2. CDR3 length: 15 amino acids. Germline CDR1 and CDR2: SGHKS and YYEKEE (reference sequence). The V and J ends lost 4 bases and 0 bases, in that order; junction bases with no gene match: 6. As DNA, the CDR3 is TGTGCCAGCAGCCCGGGAGGGCCGAGCTCCTACGAGCAGTACGTC. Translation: CASSPGGPSSYEQYV.

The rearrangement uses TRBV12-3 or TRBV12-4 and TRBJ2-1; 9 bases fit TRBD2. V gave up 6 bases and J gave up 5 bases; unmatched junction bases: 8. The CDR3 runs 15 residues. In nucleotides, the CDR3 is TGTGCCAGCAGACTTAGCGGGAGTGGTAACAATGAGCAGTTCTTC. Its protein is CASRLSGSGNNEQFF.

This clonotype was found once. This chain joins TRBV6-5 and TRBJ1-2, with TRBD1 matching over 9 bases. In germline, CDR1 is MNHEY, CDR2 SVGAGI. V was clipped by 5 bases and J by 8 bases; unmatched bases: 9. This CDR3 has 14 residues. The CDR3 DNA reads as TGTGCCAGCAGTCCAGAGGGACAGGGACGCGGCTACACCTTC. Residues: CASSPEGQGRGYTF.

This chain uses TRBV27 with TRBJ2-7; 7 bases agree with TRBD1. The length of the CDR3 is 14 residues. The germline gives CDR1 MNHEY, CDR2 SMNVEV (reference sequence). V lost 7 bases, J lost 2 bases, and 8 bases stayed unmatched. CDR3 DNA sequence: TGTGCCAGCACCCCGACAGGGCAACCCTACGAGCAGTACTTC. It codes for CASTPTGQPYEQYF.

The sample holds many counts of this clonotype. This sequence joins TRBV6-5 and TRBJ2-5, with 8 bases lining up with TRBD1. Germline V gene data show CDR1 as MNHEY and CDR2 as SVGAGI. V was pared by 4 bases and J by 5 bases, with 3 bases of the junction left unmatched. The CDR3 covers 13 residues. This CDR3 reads CASSSDRGETQYF. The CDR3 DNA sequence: TGTGCCAGCAGTTCAGACAGGGGTGAGACCCAGTACTTC.

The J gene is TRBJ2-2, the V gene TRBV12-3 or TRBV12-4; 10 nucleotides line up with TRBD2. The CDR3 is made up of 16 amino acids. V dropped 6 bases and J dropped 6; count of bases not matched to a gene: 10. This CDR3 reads CASSHKAGGSPGELFF. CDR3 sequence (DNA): TGTGCCAGCAGCCACAAAGCGGGGGGGTCCCCCGGGGAGCTGTTTTTT.

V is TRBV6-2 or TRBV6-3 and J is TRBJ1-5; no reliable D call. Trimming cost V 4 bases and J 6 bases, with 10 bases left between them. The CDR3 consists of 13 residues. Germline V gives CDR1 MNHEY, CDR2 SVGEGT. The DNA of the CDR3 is TGTGCCAGCAGTTTGACCGGGCTTCAGCCCCAGCATTTT. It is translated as CASSLTGLQPQHF.

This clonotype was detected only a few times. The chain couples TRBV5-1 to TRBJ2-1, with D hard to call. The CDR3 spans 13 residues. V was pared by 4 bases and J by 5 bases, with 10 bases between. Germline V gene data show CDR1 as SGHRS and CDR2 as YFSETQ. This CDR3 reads CASSEYSDNEQFF. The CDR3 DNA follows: TGCGCCAGCAGCGAGTATTCGGACAATGAGCAGTTCTTC.

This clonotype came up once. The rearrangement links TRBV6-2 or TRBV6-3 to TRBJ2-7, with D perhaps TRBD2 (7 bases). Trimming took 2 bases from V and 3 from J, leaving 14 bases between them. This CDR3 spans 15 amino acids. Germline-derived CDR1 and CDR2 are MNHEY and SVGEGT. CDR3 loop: CASSYGGGLLYEQYF. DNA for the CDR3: TGTGCCAGCAGTTACGGGGGGGGCCTCCTCTACGAGCAGTACTTC.

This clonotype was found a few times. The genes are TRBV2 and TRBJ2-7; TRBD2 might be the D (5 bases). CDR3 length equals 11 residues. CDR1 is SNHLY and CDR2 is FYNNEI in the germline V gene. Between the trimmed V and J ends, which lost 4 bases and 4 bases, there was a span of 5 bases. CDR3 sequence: CASSGGYEQYV. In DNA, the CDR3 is TGTGCCAGCAGTGGCGGGTACGAGCAGTACGTC.

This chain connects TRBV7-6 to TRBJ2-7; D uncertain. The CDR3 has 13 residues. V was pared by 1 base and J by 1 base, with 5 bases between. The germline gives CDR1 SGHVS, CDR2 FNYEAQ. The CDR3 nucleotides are TGTGCCAGCAGCTTAGACGAGTCCTACGAGCAGTACTTC. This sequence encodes CASSLDESYEQYF.

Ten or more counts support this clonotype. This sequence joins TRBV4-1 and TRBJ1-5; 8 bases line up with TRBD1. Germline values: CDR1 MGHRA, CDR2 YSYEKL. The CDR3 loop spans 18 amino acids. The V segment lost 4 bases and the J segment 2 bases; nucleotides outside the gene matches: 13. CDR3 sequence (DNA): TGCGCCAGCAGCCGACAGGGGTTAGCAGGGGTGGGCAATCAGCCCCAGCATTTT. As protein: CASSRQGLAGVGNQPQHF.

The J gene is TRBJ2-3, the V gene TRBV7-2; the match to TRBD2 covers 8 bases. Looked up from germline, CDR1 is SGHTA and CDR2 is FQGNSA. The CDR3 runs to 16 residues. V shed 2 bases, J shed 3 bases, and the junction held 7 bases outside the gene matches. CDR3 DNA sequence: TGTGCCAGCAGCTTAATGCGGGGGGCTGGAACAGATACGCAGTATTTT. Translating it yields CASSLMRGAGTDTQYF.

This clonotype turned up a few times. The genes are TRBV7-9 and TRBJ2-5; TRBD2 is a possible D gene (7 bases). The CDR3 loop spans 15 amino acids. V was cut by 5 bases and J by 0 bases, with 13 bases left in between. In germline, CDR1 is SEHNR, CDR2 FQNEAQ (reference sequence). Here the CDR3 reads CASSGGGLYQETQYF. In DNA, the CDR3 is TGTGCCAGCAGCGGCGGGGGCCTGTACCAAGAGACCCAGTACTTC.

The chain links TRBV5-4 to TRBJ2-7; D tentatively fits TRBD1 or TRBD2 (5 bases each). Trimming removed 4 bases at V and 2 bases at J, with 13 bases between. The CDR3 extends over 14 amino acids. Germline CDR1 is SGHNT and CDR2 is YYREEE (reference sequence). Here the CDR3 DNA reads TGTGCCAGCAGCCCCGGGGCAACCCCCTACGAGCAGTACTTC. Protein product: CASSPGATPYEQYF.

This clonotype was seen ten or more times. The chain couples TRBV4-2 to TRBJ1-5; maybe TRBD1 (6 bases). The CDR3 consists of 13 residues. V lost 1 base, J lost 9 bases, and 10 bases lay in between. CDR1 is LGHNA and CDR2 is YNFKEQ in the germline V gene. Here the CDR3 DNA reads TGTGCCAGCAGCCAAGGACAGGAGAGGCCCCAGCATTTT. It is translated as CASSQGQERPQHF.

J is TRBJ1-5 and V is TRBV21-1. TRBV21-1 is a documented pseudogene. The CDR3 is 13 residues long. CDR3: CASSKGGYQPQHF. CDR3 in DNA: TGTGCCAGCAGCAAAGGAGGTTATCAGCCCCAGCATTTT.

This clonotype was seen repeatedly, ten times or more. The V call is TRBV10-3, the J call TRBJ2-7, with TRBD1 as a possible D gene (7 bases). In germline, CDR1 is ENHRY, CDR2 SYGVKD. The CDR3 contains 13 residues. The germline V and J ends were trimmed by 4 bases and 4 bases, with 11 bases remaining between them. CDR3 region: CAISAGGRYEQYF. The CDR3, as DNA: TGTGCCATCAGTGCAGGGGGGCGTTACGAGCAGTACTTC.

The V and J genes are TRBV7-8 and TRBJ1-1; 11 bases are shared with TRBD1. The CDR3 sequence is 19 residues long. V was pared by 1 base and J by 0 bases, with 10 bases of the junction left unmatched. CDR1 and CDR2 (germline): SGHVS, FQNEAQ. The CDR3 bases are TGTGCCAGCAGCTTAGAAGGGACAGGGGGGTCATATTTGAACACTGAAGCTTTCTTT. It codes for CASSLEGTGGSYLNTEAFF.

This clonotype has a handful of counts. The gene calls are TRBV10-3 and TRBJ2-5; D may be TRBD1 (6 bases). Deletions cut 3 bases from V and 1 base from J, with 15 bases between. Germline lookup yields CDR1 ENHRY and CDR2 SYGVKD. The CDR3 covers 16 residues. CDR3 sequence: CAISELAGALQETQYF. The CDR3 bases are TGTGCCATCAGTGAATTGGCAGGGGCGCTCCAAGAGACCCAGTACTTC.

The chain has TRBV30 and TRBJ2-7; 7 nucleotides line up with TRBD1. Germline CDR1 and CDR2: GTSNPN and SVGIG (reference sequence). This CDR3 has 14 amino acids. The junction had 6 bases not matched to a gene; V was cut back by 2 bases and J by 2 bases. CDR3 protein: CAWSRGDSAYEQYF. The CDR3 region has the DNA TGTGCCTGGAGTCGTGGGGACAGCGCCTACGAGCAGTACTTC.

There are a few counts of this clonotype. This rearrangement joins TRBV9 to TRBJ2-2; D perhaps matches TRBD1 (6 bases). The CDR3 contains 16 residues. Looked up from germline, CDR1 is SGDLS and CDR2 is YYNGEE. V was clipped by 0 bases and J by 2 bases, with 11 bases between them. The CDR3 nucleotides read TGTGCCAGCAGCGTAGTAAGGACAGAAAACACCGGGGAGCTGTTTTTT. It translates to CASSVVRTENTGELFF.

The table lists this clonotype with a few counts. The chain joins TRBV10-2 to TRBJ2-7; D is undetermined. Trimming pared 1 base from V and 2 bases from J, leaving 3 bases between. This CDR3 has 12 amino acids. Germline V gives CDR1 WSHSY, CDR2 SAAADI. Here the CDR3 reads CASSELTYEQYF. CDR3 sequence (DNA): TGCGCCAGCAGTGAGTTGACCTACGAGCAGTACTTC.

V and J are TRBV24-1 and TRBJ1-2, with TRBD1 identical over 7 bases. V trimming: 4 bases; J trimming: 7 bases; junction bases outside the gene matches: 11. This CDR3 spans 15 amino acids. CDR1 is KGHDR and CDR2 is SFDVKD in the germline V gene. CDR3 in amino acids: CATSDDLGGVRGYTF. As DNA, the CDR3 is TGTGCCACCAGTGACGATCTAGGGGGCGTTCGTGGCTACACCTTC.